Each of the 26 T cell receptor beta chains below was sequenced from the same sample in a study of T cells in Graves' hyperthyroidism and ophthalmopathy. The investigators amplified TCR beta CDR3 regions from RNA transcripts. TCR CDR3 underwent first-round RT-PCR with the HTBI primer set. TCRdb reprocessed the multiplex PCR reads via MiXCR and lists one record per CDR3 protein. The data show around 520,000 distinct CDR3 sequences, less than 15% seen once. Material for sequencing was blood. The receptors derive from a woman in her forties with Graves' hyperthyroidism.

This clonotype has ten or more counts. The J gene is TRBJ2-3, the V gene TRBV5-6, with TRBD2 identical over 10 bases. Germline values: CDR1 SGHDT, CDR2 YYEEEE. CDR3 length: 14 residues. V gave up 4 bases and J gave up 4 bases; unmatched junction bases: 3. The CDR3 spells CASSESGRADTQYF. DNA of the CDR3: TGTGCCAGCAGCGAGAGCGGGAGGGCAGATACGCAGTATTTT.

In this sample, this clonotype turned up a few times. The CDR3 spells CSASPRQGMSQPQHF. The DNA of the CDR3 is TGCAGTGCTAGCCCCAGACAGGGGATGAGTCAGCCCCAGCATTTT. This chain joins TRBV20-1 and TRBJ1-5, with 8 bases that match TRBD1. Per germline, CDR1 DFQATT and CDR2 SNEGSKA (reference sequence). The CDR3 runs 15 residues. V trimming: 3 bases; J trimming: 6 bases; junction bases outside the gene matches: 10.

This clonotype came up many times. The genes are TRBV5-1 and TRBJ2-3; 11 nucleotides align to TRBD2. The CDR3 extends over 15 amino acids. Per germline, CDR1 SGHRS and CDR2 YFSETQ. V shed 7 bases, J shed 2 bases, and the junction held 6 bases outside the gene matches. CDR3 DNA: TGCGCCAGCCGACTAGCGGGGTATTCCACAGATACGCAGTATTTT. Residues: CASRLAGYSTDTQYF.

The CDR3 coding sequence is TGTGCCAGCAAGATAGCGGGGGCGAGTGAAAAACTGTTTTTT. This encodes CASKIAGASEKLFF. V usage is TRBV28 and J usage is TRBJ1-4, with D possibly TRBD1 on 6 matching bases. V shed 7 bases and J shed 7 bases, with 16 bases lying between them. Per germline, CDR1 MDHEN and CDR2 SYDVKM. The CDR3 covers 14 residues.

The chain joins TRBV4-1 to TRBJ2-1; the D gene is possibly TRBD1 (5 bases). The V end was cut by 4 bases, the J end by 7 bases, with 11 bases between. Germline CDR1 is MGHRA and CDR2 is YSYEKL. The CDR3 spans 13 residues. CDR3 in amino acids: CASSPRNRNEQFF. CDR3 nucleotide sequence: TGCGCCAGCAGCCCGAGAAACAGGAATGAGCAGTTCTTC.

The chain uses TRBV7-2 and TRBJ2-7; D possibly corresponds to TRBD1 (6 bases). The CDR3 is 17 amino acids. Trimming pared 1 base from V and 2 bases from J, leaving 18 bases between. Germline V CDR1 and CDR2: SGHTA, FQGNSA. The CDR3 DNA reads as TGTGCCAGCAGCTTAGGGTGGCAGGGGCGATTCCCCTACGAGCAGTACTTC. Its translation: CASSLGWQGRFPYEQYF.

The chain couples TRBV19 to TRBJ2-7; TRBD2 is a possible D gene (6 bases). The V end lost 3 bases, the J end lost 0 bases, and 12 bases lay between the germline ends. CDR3 length: 15 amino acids. Germline CDR1 reads LNHDA; CDR2 reads SQIVND (reference sequence). The CDR3 protein is CASSMEGTYSYEQYF. As DNA, the CDR3 is TGTGCCAGTAGTATGGAGGGGACCTACTCCTACGAGCAGTACTTC.

The rearrangement uses TRBV6-1 and TRBJ1-2; D call uncertain. Trimming took off 10 bases at V and 0 bases at J, with 15 bases between the two ends. This CDR3 has 14 residues. In germline, CDR1 is MNHNS, CDR2 SASEGT. This CDR3 is CATSDATANYGYTF. In DNA, the CDR3 is TGTGCCACCTCAGACGCAACAGCTAACTATGGCTACACCTTC.

This clonotype was seen ten or more times. The V call is TRBV3-1, the J call TRBJ1-2, with TRBD1 matching over 12 bases. Germline-derived CDR1 and CDR2 are LGHDT and YNNKEL (reference sequence). The junction had 5 bases not matched to a gene; V was cut back by 1 base and J by 2 bases. The CDR3 is 17 residues long. As DNA, the CDR3 is TGTGCCAGCAGCCAAGGGGCCGGGACAGGGGGCAACTATGGCTACACCTTC. Its translation is CASSQGAGTGGNYGYTF.

At least ten counts were recorded for this clonotype. V usage is TRBV3-1 and J usage is TRBJ1-1; D gene ambiguous. CDR3 size: 14 residues. Germline CDR1 and CDR2: LGHDT and YNNKEL (reference sequence). Trimming removed 0 bases at V and 10 bases at J, with 15 bases between. The CDR3 coding sequence is TGTGCCAGCAGCCAAGAATTGGGTGTTGGTGCAGCTTTCTTT. This sequence encodes CASSQELGVGAAFF. Combining the CDR3 with reference TRBV3-1 and TRBJ1-1 gives the whole variable domain DTAVSQTPKYLVTQMGNDKSIKCEQNLGHDTMYWYKQDSKKFLKIMFSYNNKELIINETVPNRFSPKSPDKAHLNLHINSLELGDSAVYFCASSQELGVGAAFFGQGTRLTVV.

This clonotype occurred many times. This sequence joins TRBV20-1 and TRBJ1-1, with D maybe TRBD1 (6 bases). The germline V and J ends were trimmed by 5 bases and 1 base, with 11 bases remaining between them. Germline V gives CDR1 DFQATT, CDR2 SNEGSKA (reference sequence). CDR3 size: 13 residues. CDR3 region: CSARPTGNTEAFF. In DNA, the CDR3 is TGCAGTGCTCGTCCGACAGGGAACACTGAAGCTTTCTTT.

CDR3 DNA: TGTGCCAGCAGCCAAGACCCGGGAAGCCATCCACAAATGAACACTGAAGCTTTCTTT. It codes for CASSQDPGSHPQMNTEAFF. The chain has TRBV4-2 and TRBJ1-1, with unresolved D. Per the germline V gene, CDR1 is LGHNA and CDR2 is YNFKEQ. Trimming pared 0 bases from V and 0 bases from J, leaving 20 bases between. This CDR3 region has 19 residues.

This clonotype has ten or more counts. J is TRBJ2-3 and V is TRBV28; D is unresolved. V dropped 8 bases and J dropped 6 bases, with 9 bases sitting between them. CDR3 size: 11 residues. Germline CDR1 MDHEN, CDR2 SYDVKM. CDR3 in DNA: TGTGCCAGCTCCAATCTGGATACGCAGTATTTT. It specifies CASSNLDTQYF. The full variable domain, in which reference TRBV28 and TRBJ2-3 provide the parts outside the CDR3, is DVKVTQSSRYLVKRTGEKVFLECVQDMDHENMFWYRQDPGLGLRLIYFSYDVKMKEKGDIPEGYSVSREKKERFSLILESASTNQTSMYLCASSNLDTQYFGPGTRLTVL.

In regard to this clonotype: A clone one base away is much larger, so this may be a read error. The chain employs TRBV6-1 and TRBJ1-1; no reliable D call. Germline CDR1 reads MNHNS; CDR2 reads SASEGT. The CDR3 spans 8 residues. V lost 10 bases, J lost 7 bases, and 4 bases lay in between. CDR3 protein: CATGEAFF. CDR3 DNA: TGTGCCACCGGTGAAGCTTTCTTT.

About this clonotype: Just one base apart from a much larger clone, this may be a read error. The chain uses TRBV2 and TRBJ1-5; maybe TRBD1 (5 bases). The CDR3 length is 14 residues. The V gene's germline CDR1 is SNHLY and CDR2 FYNNEI. The V end lost 8 bases, the J end lost 4 bases, and 15 bases lay between the germline ends. The CDR3 is CASAGGIVNQPQHF. In DNA form, the CDR3 reads TGTGCCAGCGCCGGGGGGATAGTGAATCAGCCCCAGCATTTT.

This clonotype was seen a handful of times. The chain links TRBV10-2 to TRBJ2-7; 11 bases align to TRBD1. CDR3 length: 14 amino acids. The ends lost 6 bases at V and 2 bases at J; junction bases unmatched: 3. Germline CDR1 and CDR2: WSHSY and SAAADI. The CDR3 loop is CASRSGQGAYEQYF. In nucleotides, the CDR3 is TGCGCCAGCAGGTCGGGACAGGGGGCCTACGAGCAGTACTTC.

There are many counts of this clonotype. The chain's CDR3 is CASSEVGGNEQFF. CDR3 in DNA: TGTGCCAGCAGTGAGGTCGGAGGAAATGAGCAGTTCTTC. This chain links TRBV2 with TRBJ2-1; maybe TRBD2 (5 bases). The length of the CDR3 is 13 residues. V dropped 3 bases and J dropped 7 bases, with 10 bases sitting between them. Germline loops: CDR1 SNHLY, CDR2 FYNNEI.

In this sample, this clonotype turned up many times. The genes are TRBV28 and TRBJ2-1; TRBD2 matches at 7 bases. Germline CDR1 and CDR2: MDHEN and SYDVKM. J was trimmed by 0 bases and V by 4 bases; bases with no gene match: 15. The CDR3 runs 19 residues. DNA for the CDR3: TGTGCCAGCAGTTCGTACCCCGAATCTAGCGGCACCTCCTACAATGAGCAGTTCTTC. Protein: CASSSYPESSGTSYNEQFF.

The table lists this clonotype with many counts. The rearrangement links TRBV28 to TRBJ2-2; D gene unclear. The length of the CDR3 is 11 residues. The V and J ends lost 6 bases and 9 bases respectively, with 8 bases between them. Germline V gene data show CDR1 as MDHEN and CDR2 as SYDVKM. CDR3 in amino acids: CASRDEWELFF. CDR3 sequence (DNA): TGTGCCAGCAGGGATGAATGGGAGCTGTTTTTT.

As regards this clonotype: A much larger clone differs from this one at a single base, so this may be a read error. This chain joins TRBV12-3 or TRBV12-4 and TRBJ1-6; tentatively, D is TRBD1 (6 bases). The V and J ends lost 4 bases and 3 bases respectively, with 10 bases between them. This CDR3 has 15 residues. CDR3 in DNA: TGTGCCAGCAGTTGGACAGCAATCTATAATTCACCCCTCCACTTT. Amino acid sequence: CASSWTAIYNSPLHF.

This clonotype was recorded at least ten times. CDR3 sequence reads: CASSLAGGRDNEQFF. CDR3 in DNA: TGTGCCAGCAGCTTAGCGGGCGGGAGGGACAATGAGCAGTTCTTC. The chain joins TRBV7-9 to TRBJ2-1; 9 bases are shared with TRBD2. CDR1 SEHNR and CDR2 FQNEAQ come from the germline V gene (reference sequence). This CDR3 region has 15 residues. After removal of 0 bases from V and 5 bases from J, the junction contained 2 bases not matched to a gene.

This clonotype has at least ten counts. This chain uses TRBV7-8 with TRBJ2-1, with TRBD1 matching over 7 bases. CDR3 length: 15 amino acids. Germline V gives CDR1 SGHVS, CDR2 FQNEAQ. Trimming cost V 5 bases and J 7 bases; bases outside gene matches: 11. CDR3 protein: CASSQQGVLVNEQFF. The CDR3, as DNA: TGTGCCAGCAGCCAGCAGGGGGTGCTGGTTAATGAGCAGTTCTTC.

Many counts were recorded for this clonotype. The chain couples TRBV2 to TRBJ2-2; TRBD2 might be the D (6 bases). V shed 8 bases and J shed 2 bases, with 15 bases lying between them. The CDR3 covers 15 residues. Germline CDR1 is SNHLY and CDR2 is FYNNEI. CDR3 nucleotide sequence: TGTGCCAGCGGATGGGCTAGCGTTAACACCGGGGAGCTGTTTTTT. Its translation is CASGWASVNTGELFF.

This sequence joins TRBV6-1 and TRBJ2-1, with 9 bases that match TRBD1. Trimming cost V 8 bases and J 5 bases; bases outside gene matches: 4. Germline CDR1 reads MNHNS; CDR2 reads SASEGT. CDR3 length: 13 amino acids. This CDR3 reads CASSWDRDNEQFF. The DNA for the CDR3 is TGTGCCAGCTCTTGGGACAGGGACAATGAGCAGTTCTTC.

This clonotype was counted a few times. The V call is TRBV27, the J call TRBJ2-7; tentatively, D is TRBD1 (6 bases). From germline, CDR1 is MNHEY and CDR2 SMNVEV (reference sequence). The V end lost 2 bases, the J end lost 6 bases, and 11 bases lay between the germline ends. The length of the CDR3 is 13 residues. CDR3 sequence (DNA): TGTGCCAGCAGTTTAGAACAGGGTGGCGAGCAGTACTTC. It codes for CASSLEQGGEQYF.

This clonotype was detected ten times or more. The chain uses TRBV11-2 and TRBJ2-5; no clear D gene. The CDR3 contains 14 residues. Germline V lookup: CDR1 SGHAT, CDR2 FQNNGV. The V and J ends lost 5 bases and 3 bases respectively, with 13 bases between them. The CDR3 loop is CASSLGINKETQYF. DNA for the CDR3: TGTGCCAGCAGCCTAGGGATCAATAAAGAGACCCAGTACTTC.